This T cell receptor beta chain derives from a study of blood T cell repertoires in COVID-19. Whole-study context: There were acute and convalescent COVID-19 samples, and they came from the United States, Italy and Spain. PBMCs, B-cell-depleted T cells, or T cells were the source of the cDNA or gDNA that made up the material.

Under the authors' procedure: Scientists estimated how many nucleated cells there were by amplifying reference gene primers. The repertoire was sequenced with immunoSEQ multiplex PCR; TCRdb's copy has only in-frame clones and lacks some. That table furnishes V, J and clone size, whereas the DNA furnished D and trimming. The data hold some 200,000 clones, with roughly 79% observed a single time. The germline V gene encodes CDR1 MNHEY and CDR2 SMNVEV (reference sequence). The CDR3 has 16 residues. Trimming left V 6 bases short and J 0 bases short, with 15 bases between. The clonotype originates from a woman in her 70s with acute or convalescent COVID-19. Sequencing was carried out using peripheral blood. The chain employs TRBV27 and TRBJ2-1; D perhaps matches TRBD2 (6 bases). The chain's CDR3 is CASRKAGTYSYNEQFF. CDR3 coding DNA: TGTGCCAGCAGGAAGGCCGGGACTTACTCCTACAATGAGCAGTTCTTC.